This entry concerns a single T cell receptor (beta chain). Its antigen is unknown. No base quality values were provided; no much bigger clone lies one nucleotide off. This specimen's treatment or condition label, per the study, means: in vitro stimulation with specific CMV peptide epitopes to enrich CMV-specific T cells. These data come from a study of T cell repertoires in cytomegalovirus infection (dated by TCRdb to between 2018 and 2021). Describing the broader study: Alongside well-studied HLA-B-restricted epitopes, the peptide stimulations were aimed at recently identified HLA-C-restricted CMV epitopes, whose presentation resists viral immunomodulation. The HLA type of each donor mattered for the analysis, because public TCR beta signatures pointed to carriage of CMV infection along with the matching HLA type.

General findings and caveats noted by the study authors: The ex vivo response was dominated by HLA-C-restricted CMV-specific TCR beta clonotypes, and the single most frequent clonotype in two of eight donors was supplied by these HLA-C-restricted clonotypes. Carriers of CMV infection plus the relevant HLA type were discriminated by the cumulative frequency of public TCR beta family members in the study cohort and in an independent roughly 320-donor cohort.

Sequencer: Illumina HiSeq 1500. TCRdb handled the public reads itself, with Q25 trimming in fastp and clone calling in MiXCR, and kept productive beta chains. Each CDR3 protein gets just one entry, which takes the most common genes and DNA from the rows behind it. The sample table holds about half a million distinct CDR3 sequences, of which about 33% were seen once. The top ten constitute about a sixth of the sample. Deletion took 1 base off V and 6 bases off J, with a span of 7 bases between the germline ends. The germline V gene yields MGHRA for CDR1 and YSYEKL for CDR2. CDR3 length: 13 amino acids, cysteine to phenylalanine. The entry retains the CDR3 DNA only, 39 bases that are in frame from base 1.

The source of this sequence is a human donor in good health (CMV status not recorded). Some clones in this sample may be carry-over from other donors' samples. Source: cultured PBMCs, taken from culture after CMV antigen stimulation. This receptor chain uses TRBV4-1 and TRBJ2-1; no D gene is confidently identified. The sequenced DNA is TGCGCCAGCAGCCAAGGAAGGGTCAATGAGCAGTTCTTC. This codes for CASSQGRVNEQFF.